Sequencing of this TCR beta chain was carried out in a study of response to subunit inactivated influenza vaccine. Study results and limitations: Few additional T cells are recruited per seasonal influenza vaccination, authors suggested.

A single record per CDR3 protein comes from TCRdb applying MiXCR to the RT-PCR reads. The data show some 800,000 distinct CDR3 sequences, around 20% seen once. This clonotype was seen a handful of times. No antigen is known for it. Sequencing was performed on PBMCs from blood, taken 5 to 6 days after vaccination. The receptor's source is a man in his fifties or sixties who received an inactivated influenza vaccine.

The chain's CDR3 is CASSSSGSVAGELFF. The DNA of the CDR3 is TGCGCCAGCAGCTCATCAGGGTCTGTTGCCGGGGAGCTGTTTTTT. V and J are TRBV5-1 and TRBJ2-2, with a possible D match to TRBD1 (5 bases). The CDR3 consists of 15 residues. V lost 3 bases and J 6 bases, leaving 15 bases between the germline ends. Germline V gives CDR1 SGHRS, CDR2 YFSETQ.